Listed below are T cell receptor beta chains from one sample, sequenced in a study of T cell responses to AZD1222 COVID-19 vaccine. Profiled with immunoSEQ multiplex PCR; TCRdb holds only in-frame clones, not every one. Of over 150,000 clones in the sample, 85% to 95% were seen once. Specimen: peripheral blood, collected 28 days after the second dose of the MenACWY control vaccine. Receptors were obtained from an adult who received the MenACWY meningococcal vaccine as a control. Both conserved end residues are part of each CDR3. The D gene is left open where the match is weak. Where a row states a size, it is once, few, many or the class of an expanded clone; other rows omit it.

clone_size d_call j_call v_call cdr3_nt cdr3_aa
once - TRBJ1-1 TRBV5-1 TGCGCCAGCAGCTTGGAGGCGGTGACTGAAGCTTTCTTT CASSLEAVTEAFF
- TRBD1 TRBJ1-1 TRBV7-9 TGTGCCAGCAGCCCGGGACAGATGAACACTGAAGCTTTCTTT CASSPGQMNTEAFF
- TRBD1 TRBJ2-7 TRBV7-9 TGTGCCAGCAGCTTTTTGGGGACAGGGTTGGACGAGCAGTACTTC CASSFLGTGLDEQYF
- - TRBJ1-2 TRBV4-1 TGCGCCAGCAGCCAAGGAAAACAGTCACTCTCTAACTATGGCTACACCTTC CASSQGKQSLSNYGYTF
- TRBD2 TRBJ2-2 TRBV5-4 TGTGCCAGCAGTTTGCCGGCGGGGGGGTACACCGGGGAGCTGTTTTTT CASSLPAGGYTGELFF
- - TRBJ2-5 TRBV30 TGTGCCTGGAGTGTTTTACGGGGTGGGACCCAGTACTTC CAWSVLRGGTQYF
- TRBD1 TRBJ1-2 TRBV5-1 TGCGCCAGCAGCTTGGGACAGGGTAACTATGGCTACACCTTC CASSLGQGNYGYTF
- TRBD1 TRBJ1-1 TRBV27 TGTGCCAGCAGTTTATCGGGACAGCGGAACACTGAAGCTTTCTTT CASSLSGQRNTEAFF
- - TRBJ1-2 TRBV19 TGTGCCAGTAGTATCCCCGGCAGGCTGGGGTATGGCTACACCTTC CASSIPGRLGYGYTF
- - TRBJ1-3 TRBV5-6 TGTGCCAGCAGCAGGGGACCGGGAGACTCTGGAAACACCATATATTTT CASSRGPGDSGNTIYF
once TRBD1 TRBJ1-2 TRBV28 TGTGCCAGCAGTTCCAACAGGGGGGCCGGCTATGGCTACACCTTC CASSSNRGAGYGYTF
- - TRBJ1-5 TRBV30 TGTGCCTGGAGTGAGGACTCCCACCGCAATCAGCCCCAGCATTTT CAWSEDSHRNQPQHF
- - TRBJ2-3 TRBV7-2 TGTGCCAGCAGCTTAGCCAGGACCATGGGTAGGGATACGCAGTATTTT CASSLARTMGRDTQYF
- TRBD1 TRBJ2-4 TRBV6-5 TGTGCCAGCATCCGGCCGGGGGACAGGGCAAACATTCAGTACTTC CASIRPGDRANIQYF
- - TRBJ1-5 TRBV28 TGTGCCAGCGGACCAGGGGGCAATCAGCCCCAGCATTTT CASGPGGNQPQHF
- - TRBJ1-6 TRBV6-5 TGTGCCAGCAGCTCGGGGAGCTCCTATAATTCACCCCTCCACTTT CASSSGSSYNSPLHF
- TRBD1 TRBJ1-2 TRBV10-1 TGCGCCAGCAGCCAGGGGGGAGGAGGCTACACCTTC CASSQGGGGYTF
- - TRBJ1-5 TRBV6-5 TGTGCCAGCAGACCGGGCCTTACCAATCAGCCCCAGCATTTT CASRPGLTNQPQHF
- - TRBJ1-5 TRBV5-1 TGCGCCAGCAGCTTGGATCCGGATACGTATCAGCCCCAGCATTTT CASSLDPDTYQPQHF
once TRBD2 TRBJ2-7 TRBV10-2 TGCGCCAGCGGCGGGACTAGCGGAGCCTACGAGCAGTACTTC CASGGTSGAYEQYF
- TRBD1 TRBJ1-2 TRBV7-9 TGTGCCAGCAGCTTAGCGGGACAGTTCTATGGCTACACCTTC CASSLAGQFYGYTF
few - TRBJ1-6 TRBV3-1/TRBV3-2 TGTGCCAGCAGCCAGGGGGTGGTGGGAGGTTCACCCCTCCACTTT CASSQGVVGGSPLHF